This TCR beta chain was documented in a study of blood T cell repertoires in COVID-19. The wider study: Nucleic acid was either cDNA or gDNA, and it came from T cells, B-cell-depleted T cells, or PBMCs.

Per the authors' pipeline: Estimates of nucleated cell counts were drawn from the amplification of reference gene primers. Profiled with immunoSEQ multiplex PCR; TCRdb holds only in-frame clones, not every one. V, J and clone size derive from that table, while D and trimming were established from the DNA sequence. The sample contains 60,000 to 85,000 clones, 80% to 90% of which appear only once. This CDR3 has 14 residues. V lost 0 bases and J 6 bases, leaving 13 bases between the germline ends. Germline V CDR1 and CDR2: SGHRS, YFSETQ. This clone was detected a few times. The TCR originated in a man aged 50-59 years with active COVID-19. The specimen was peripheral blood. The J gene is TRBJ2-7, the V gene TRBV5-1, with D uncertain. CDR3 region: CASSLAAIQAEQYF. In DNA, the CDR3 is TGCGCCAGCAGCTTGGCGGCGATTCAGGCCGAGCAGTACTTC.